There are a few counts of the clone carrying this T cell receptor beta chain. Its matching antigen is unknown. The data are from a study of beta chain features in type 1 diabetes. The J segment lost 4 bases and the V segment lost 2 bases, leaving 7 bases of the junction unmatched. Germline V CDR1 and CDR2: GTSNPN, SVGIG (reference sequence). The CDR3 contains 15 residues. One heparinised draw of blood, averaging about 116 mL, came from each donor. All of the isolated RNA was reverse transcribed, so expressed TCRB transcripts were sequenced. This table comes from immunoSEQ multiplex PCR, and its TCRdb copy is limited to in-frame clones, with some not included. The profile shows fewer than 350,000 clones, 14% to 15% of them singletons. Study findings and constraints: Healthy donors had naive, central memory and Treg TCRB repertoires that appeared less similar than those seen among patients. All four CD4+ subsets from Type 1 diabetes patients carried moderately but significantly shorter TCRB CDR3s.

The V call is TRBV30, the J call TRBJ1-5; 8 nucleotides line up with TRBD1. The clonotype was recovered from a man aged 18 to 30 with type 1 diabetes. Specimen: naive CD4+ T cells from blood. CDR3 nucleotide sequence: TGTGCCTGGAGTCTGGCAGGGGGCATGAATCAGCCCCAGCATTTT. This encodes CAWSLAGGMNQPQHF.